A selection of T cell receptor beta chains follows, all from one sample in a study of T cell changes during pregnancy in multiple sclerosis. Using immunoSEQ multiplex PCR, the repertoire was profiled, and TCRdb retains in-frame clones only, with some absent. This sample has fewer than 25,000 clones; approximately 86% occur once, and the top ten carry around 0.96%. The source material was CD4+ T cells from peripheral blood mononuclear cells, sampled in the second trimester of pregnancy. The source of these receptors is a female donor in good health, enrolled as a control in a pregnancy study. Each CDR3 is given with its conserved first and last residue. Fields, in order: V gene, D gene, J gene, clone size, CDR3 DNA, CDR3 protein. D genes are given only for firm matches. The listing skips clone size in some rows; elsewhere it reads once, few, many or a size class.

v_gene: TRBV11-3; d_gene: TRBD1; j_gene: TRBJ2-2; abundance: -; CDR3nt: TGTGCCAGCAGCGAGCGGGGGACAGGGGGCACCGGGGAGCTGTTTTTT; CDR3aa: CASSERGTGGTGELFF
v_gene: TRBV5-4; d_gene: TRBD2; j_gene: TRBJ2-1; abundance: -; CDR3nt: TGTGCCAGCAGCCCCGGGACTAGCGGGGGGTTGGAGCAGTTCTTC; CDR3aa: CASSPGTSGGLEQFF
v_gene: TRBV7-2; d_gene: -; j_gene: TRBJ2-1; abundance: -; CDR3nt: TGTGCCAGCAGCCCCGGGGTTTACAATGAGCAGTTCTTC; CDR3aa: CASSPGVYNEQFF
v_gene: TRBV19; d_gene: -; j_gene: TRBJ2-5; abundance: -; CDR3nt: TGTGCCAGTAGTATTCGGGGTATCCTTACCCAAGAGACCCAGTACTTC; CDR3aa: CASSIRGILTQETQYF
v_gene: TRBV7-2; d_gene: -; j_gene: TRBJ1-5; abundance: -; CDR3nt: TGTGCCAGCAGCGAGCGAGACAGGACAAATCAGCCCCAGCATTTT; CDR3aa: CASSERDRTNQPQHF
v_gene: TRBV7-8; d_gene: -; j_gene: TRBJ2-5; abundance: -; CDR3nt: TGTGCCAGCAGCTTAAGTACCAGTCAAGAGACCCAGTACTTC; CDR3aa: CASSLSTSQETQYF
v_gene: TRBV6-5; d_gene: TRBD2; j_gene: TRBJ2-7; abundance: -; CDR3nt: TGTGCCAGCAGTCGGACTAGCAGCAGTCGGCACGAGCAGTACTTC; CDR3aa: CASSRTSSSRHEQYF
v_gene: TRBV5-1; d_gene: -; j_gene: TRBJ2-2; abundance: -; CDR3nt: TGCGCCAGCAGCTGGCCAGGCGCGGAGCTGTTTTTT; CDR3aa: CASSWPGAELFF
v_gene: TRBV10-3; d_gene: TRBD1; j_gene: TRBJ2-1; abundance: -; CDR3nt: TGTGCCATCAGTTTCCCGGGACAGGGGAGAGATGAGCAGTTCTTC; CDR3aa: CAISFPGQGRDEQFF
v_gene: TRBV2; d_gene: -; j_gene: TRBJ2-5; abundance: -; CDR3nt: TGTGCCAGCAGTGAACAGGGGTTGGGGGCCGATGGGGAGCAGTACTTC; CDR3aa: CASSEQGLGADGEQYF
v_gene: TRBV19; d_gene: -; j_gene: TRBJ2-5; abundance: -; CDR3nt: TGTGCCAGTAGTACGGGGGGCGCGCAAGAGACCCAGTACTTC; CDR3aa: CASSTGGAQETQYF
v_gene: TRBV30; d_gene: TRBD2; j_gene: TRBJ2-3; abundance: -; CDR3nt: TGTGCCTGGGTTGGGGGAACTAGCGCCATCACAGATACGCAGTATTTT; CDR3aa: CAWVGGTSAITDTQYF
v_gene: TRBV6-1; d_gene: -; j_gene: TRBJ2-2; abundance: -; CDR3nt: TGTGCCAGCAGTGAACAGTGGGGAGACACCGGGGAGCTGTTTTTT; CDR3aa: CASSEQWGDTGELFF
v_gene: TRBV4-2; d_gene: TRBD1; j_gene: TRBJ1-1; abundance: -; CDR3nt: TGTGCCAGCAGCCCGAACGCTCGACAGGGGGTGCCGAGGACTGAAGCTTTCTTT; CDR3aa: CASSPNARQGVPRTEAFF
v_gene: TRBV4-3; d_gene: TRBD2; j_gene: TRBJ2-5; abundance: -; CDR3nt: TGCGCCAGCAGCCAAGATCTCCCGGGGGGGCCTCGGGAGACCCAGTACTTC; CDR3aa: CASSQDLPGGPRETQYF
v_gene: TRBV5-8; d_gene: TRBD1; j_gene: TRBJ2-7; abundance: -; CDR3nt: TGTGCCAGCAGCTTGGCAGGGGGCAGGACCTACGAGCAGTACTTC; CDR3aa: CASSLAGGRTYEQYF
v_gene: TRBV9; d_gene: -; j_gene: TRBJ2-5; abundance: once; CDR3nt: TGTGCCAGCAGCGTAGCCCGGGAACAAGAGACCCAGTACTTC; CDR3aa: CASSVAREQETQYF
v_gene: TRBV28; d_gene: -; j_gene: TRBJ1-4; abundance: -; CDR3nt: TGTGCCGGCCAGGGAAGTCTGAATGAAAAACTGTTTTTT; CDR3aa: CAGQGSLNEKLFF
v_gene: TRBV6-1; d_gene: -; j_gene: TRBJ1-1; abundance: -; CDR3nt: TGTGCCAGCAGTGAACTCACGGGAAGTGGGGCTTTCTTT; CDR3aa: CASSELTGSGAFF
v_gene: TRBV7-9; d_gene: -; j_gene: TRBJ1-6; abundance: few; CDR3nt: TGTGCCAGCAGCGAGGGTCCCCAAAATTCACCCCTCCACTTT; CDR3aa: CASSEGPQNSPLHF
v_gene: TRBV7-7; d_gene: TRBD2; j_gene: TRBJ2-2; abundance: -; CDR3nt: TGTGCCAGCAGCTTAGATCCGCTAGCGGGGGCTCAAGCGAACACCGGGGAGCTGTTTTTT; CDR3aa: CASSLDPLAGAQANTGELFF
v_gene: TRBV5-6; d_gene: -; j_gene: TRBJ1-2; abundance: -; CDR3nt: TGTGCCAGCAGCGGAGGGGACCGATATAACTATGGCTACACCTTC; CDR3aa: CASSGGDRYNYGYTF
v_gene: TRBV5-4; d_gene: -; j_gene: TRBJ2-5; abundance: -; CDR3nt: TGTGCCAGCAGCTTGCTAACAGAACAGGAGACCCAGTACTTC; CDR3aa: CASSLLTEQETQYF
v_gene: TRBV7-2; d_gene: TRBD2; j_gene: TRBJ2-1; abundance: -; CDR3nt: TGTGCCAGCAGCTTCCCGGGACTAGCGGGGGTCAATGAGCAGTTCTTC; CDR3aa: CASSFPGLAGVNEQFF
v_gene: TRBV19; d_gene: -; j_gene: TRBJ1-1; abundance: few; CDR3nt: TGTGCCAGTAGAACTCTTTTTCCCACCGGGACACCGGCTTTCTTT; CDR3aa: CASRTLFPTGTPAFF
v_gene: TRBV6-1; d_gene: TRBD2; j_gene: TRBJ2-1; abundance: -; CDR3nt: TGTGCCAGCAGTGAAGTCGGGCCGTCTAGCGGGGCCCCCTACAATGAGCAGTTCTTC; CDR3aa: CASSEVGPSSGAPYNEQFF
v_gene: TRBV14; d_gene: TRBD2; j_gene: TRBJ2-1; abundance: -; CDR3nt: TGTGCCAGCAGCCAAGCCCCCCCGGGACTAGCGGGGGTCTATACCTCCTACAATGAGCAGTTCTTC; CDR3aa: CASSQAPPGLAGVYTSYNEQFF
v_gene: TRBV6-4; d_gene: TRBD2; j_gene: TRBJ2-3; abundance: -; CDR3nt: TGTGCCAGCAATCCGGGACCGGGACTAGCGGGAGGGAAGGGGGATACGCAGTATTTT; CDR3aa: CASNPGPGLAGGKGDTQYF
v_gene: TRBV29-1; d_gene: -; j_gene: TRBJ1-2; abundance: -; CDR3nt: TGCAGCGTTGCCCCCACAGGGAGTATTAACTATGGCTACACCTTC; CDR3aa: CSVAPTGSINYGYTF
v_gene: TRBV4-1; d_gene: TRBD1; j_gene: TRBJ2-3; abundance: -; CDR3nt: TGCGCCAGCAGCCAGCCCCGGACAGGGGGCGCAGATACGCAGTATTTT; CDR3aa: CASSQPRTGGADTQYF
v_gene: TRBV7-6; d_gene: TRBD1; j_gene: TRBJ2-7; abundance: -; CDR3nt: TGTGCCAGCAGCTTAGCTACAGGGGGCCTAACCTACGAGCAGTACTTC; CDR3aa: CASSLATGGLTYEQYF
v_gene: TRBV6-1; d_gene: -; j_gene: TRBJ2-5; abundance: -; CDR3nt: TGTGCCAGCAGTGGAACCCCGGGATTCCAAGAGACCCAGTACTTC; CDR3aa: CASSGTPGFQETQYF
v_gene: TRBV28; d_gene: TRBD1; j_gene: TRBJ1-2; abundance: -; CDR3nt: TGTGCCAGCAGTTTAGCGGACAGGGTAGGCGGCTACACCTTC; CDR3aa: CASSLADRVGGYTF
v_gene: TRBV25-1; d_gene: TRBD2; j_gene: TRBJ2-7; abundance: -; CDR3nt: TGTGCCAGCAGGGCCAGCGGGGGCACTTACGAGCAGTACTTC; CDR3aa: CASRASGGTYEQYF